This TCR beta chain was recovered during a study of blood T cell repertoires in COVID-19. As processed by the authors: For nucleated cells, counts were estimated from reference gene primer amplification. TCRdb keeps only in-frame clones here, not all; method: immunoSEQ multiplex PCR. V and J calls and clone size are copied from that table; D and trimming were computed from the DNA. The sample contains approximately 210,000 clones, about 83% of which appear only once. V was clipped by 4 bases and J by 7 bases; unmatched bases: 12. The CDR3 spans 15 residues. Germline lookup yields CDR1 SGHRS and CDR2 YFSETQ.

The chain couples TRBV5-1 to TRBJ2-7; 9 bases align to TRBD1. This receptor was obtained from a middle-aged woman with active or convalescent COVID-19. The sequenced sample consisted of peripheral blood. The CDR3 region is CASSPRTGAAREQYF. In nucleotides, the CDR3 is TGCGCCAGCAGCCCTCGGACAGGGGCGGCGAGGGAGCAGTACTTC. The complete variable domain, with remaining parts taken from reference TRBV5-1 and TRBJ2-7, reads KAGVTQTPRYLIKTRGQQVTLSCSPISGHRSVSWYQQTPGQGLQFLFEYFSETQRNKGNFPGRFSGRQFSNSRSEMNVSTLELGDSALYLCASSPRTGAAREQYFGPGTRLTVT.